The clone carrying this T cell receptor beta chain was observed a handful of times. The germline V and J ends were trimmed by 2 bases and 4 bases, with 17 bases remaining between them. The CDR3 loop spans 15 amino acids. CDR1 and CDR2 from the germline V gene are DFQATT and SNEGSKA (reference sequence). The entry originates in a study of blood T cells in healthy people across ages. The use of a sample-barcoded 5' primer and a J-beta primer mix characterized a second PCR of about 6 to 11 cycles. MiXCR, applied by TCRdb to the 5' RACE reads, yields one record per CDR3 protein. Among under 1,000,000 distinct CDR3 sequences listed, about 37% were seen once.

This sequence joins TRBV20-1 and TRBJ1-1; possibly TRBD1 for D (6 bases). Material: blood. The clonotype was recovered from a man between 18 and 29 years old in good health. The CDR3 loop is CSARPGGRRVTEAFF. Here the CDR3 DNA reads TGCAGTGCTAGACCGGGGGGGCGCCGGGTCACTGAAGCTTTCTTT.